This T cell receptor (beta chain) was retrieved from a study of identical twins. CDR1 is KGHSH, CDR2 LQKENI, per germline. V gave up 0 bases and J gave up 2 bases; unmatched junction bases: 4. The CDR3 runs to 15 residues. Addition of a universal primer site occurred through template switching, and cDNA carried unique molecular identifiers. One entry per CDR3 protein results from TCRdb running MiXCR on the 5' RACE reads. The profile shows around 340,000 distinct CDR3 sequences, roughly 10% of them singletons. Points from the study as a whole: Sequences that were out-of-frame, alpha and twin-shared displayed an excess of low generation probability. Surplus twin overlap in beta out-of-frame sequences was less pronounced. The authors drew conclusions from cross-sectional statistical analysis rather than following the same donors.

Concerning this clonotype: Its antigen is currently unknown.

The sample consisted of naive T cells sorted from blood. The sequence was obtained from a woman between 50 and 59 years old in good health. This chain joins TRBV18 and TRBJ2-7; 7 bases are shared with TRBD2. DNA of the CDR3: TGTGCCAGCTCACCACCGGCGGGAGCCCCCTACGAGCAGTACTTC. This translates into CASSPPAGAPYEQYF.